The sample holds a few counts of the clone carrying this TCR beta chain. Antigen specificity is unknown. These data belong to a study of memory CD4+ T cells and cytomegalovirus serostatus. Overall study context: Healthy Belgian adult donors included roughly ten CMV-positive and fewer than 25 CMV-negative people. Study results and caveats: Repertoires predicted CMV serostatus with median bootstrapped AUC of roughly 0.96.

The CDR3 sequence is 13 residues long. V shed 7 bases and J shed 6 bases, with 13 bases lying between them. Per germline, CDR1 SGHTS and CDR2 YDEGEE. Original methodology: Out-of-frame sequences were removed, leaving 2 million or so distinct TCRbeta sequences. TCRdb's copy holds only in-frame clones and misses some; the assay was immunoSEQ multiplex PCR. V, J and clone size were drawn from that table, and D and trimming were deduced from the DNA. Of approximately 61,000 clones listed, 80% are singletons. Single viable CD3+CD4+CD8-CD45RO+ cells were sorted as the memory CD4+ T cells. Total CD4+ T cells were enriched by CD4 positive selection.

The sequenced sample consisted of memory CD4+ T cells from blood. The receptor was isolated from an adult in good health and CMV-seronegative. Some clones in this sample may be carry-over from other donors' samples. The chain carries TRBV5-8 and TRBJ1-4, with D possibly TRBD1 on 5 matching bases. CDR3 in DNA: TGTGCCAGCCCCCCGGGGGGGTATGAAAAACTGTTTTTT. Its translation is CASPPGGYEKLFF.